Below, 24 T cell receptor beta chains from the same sample are listed, as sequenced in a study of Siglec-9 on CD8 T cells in melanoma (dated by TCRdb to the late 2010s). The library was prepared using the immunoSEQ multiplex PCR assay. TCRdb carries this immuneACCESS record with in-frame sequences only. Its versions omit some clonotypes, under half of them owing to an unresolved V gene in the studies checked, with the rest unexplained. Present in this sample are 36,000 or so clones, 80% to 85% of which were seen just once. The leading ten clones occupy 1.8% of the sample. Sample: Siglec-9- CD8+ T cells sorted from blood. Explained via the paper, the cell subset or site label denotes: CD8 T cells lacking Siglec-9. These TCRs come from a human donor in good health.

This chain joins TRBV14 and TRBJ2-7; the match to TRBD1 covers 12 bases. CDR3 size: 15 residues. V was pared by 5 bases and J by 0 bases, with 2 bases of the junction left unmatched. The germline CDR1 and CDR2 sequences are SGHDN and FVKESK. Here the CDR3 DNA reads TGTGCCAGCAGCATGGGACAGGGGGCCTCCTACGAGCAGTACTTC. Its translation is CASSMGQGASYEQYF.

As to this clone: The junction shows a germline mismatch at one end, possibly a read error. The V gene is TRBV5-1, the J gene TRBJ2-3; TRBD2 agrees at 11 bases. The CDR3 has 15 amino acids. Per germline, CDR1 SGHRS and CDR2 YFSETQ. The CDR3 sequence: CAGSVGTSGSDTQYF. The DNA for the CDR3 is TGCGCCGGCAGCGTCGGGACTAGCGGTTCAGATACGCAGTATTTT. Full variable domain (outside the CDR3, taken from reference TRBV5-1 and TRBJ2-3): KAGVTQTPRYLIKTRGQQVTLSCSPISGHRSVSWYQQTPGQGLQFLFEYFSETQRNKGNFPGRFSGRQFSNSRSEMNVSTLELGDSALYLCAGSVGTSGSDTQYFGPGTRLTVL.

J is TRBJ1-5 and V is TRBV6-5; D unresolved. There are 14 residues in the CDR3. Trimming pared 2 bases from V and 3 bases from J, leaving 8 bases between. CDR1 and CDR2 from the germline V gene are MNHEY and SVGAGI. CDR3 residues: CASSYARANQPQHF. The CDR3 DNA sequence: TGTGCCAGCAGTTACGCAAGGGCCAATCAGCCCCAGCATTTT.

The V and J genes are TRBV6-6 and TRBJ2-7; D is ambiguous. Deletions cut 6 bases from V and 5 bases from J, with 8 bases between. This CDR3 spans 11 amino acids. Germline V gives CDR1 MNHNY, CDR2 SVGAGI (reference sequence). The CDR3 sequence is CASSPFHEQYF. CDR3 coding DNA: TGTGCCAGCAGCCCCTTCCACGAGCAGTACTTC.

This chain connects TRBV10-3 to TRBJ2-7; weak D call: TRBD2 (5 bases). V dropped 0 bases and J dropped 6 bases, with 9 bases sitting between them. This CDR3 region has 13 residues. Per germline, CDR1 ENHRY and CDR2 SYGVKD. Here the CDR3 reads CAISESVAPEQYF. The CDR3 region has the DNA TGTGCCATCAGTGAGTCGGTAGCGCCCGAGCAGTACTTC.

The gene calls are TRBV27 and TRBJ2-3; D is undetermined. The V gene lost 0 bases and the J gene lost 2 bases, with 6 bases spanning the gap. Germline V gives CDR1 MNHEY, CDR2 SMNVEV (reference sequence). The CDR3 covers 14 residues. The CDR3 reads CASSLSENTDTQYF. The CDR3 DNA sequence: TGTGCCAGCAGTTTATCTGAAAACACAGATACGCAGTATTTT.

V is TRBV4-1 and J is TRBJ2-2; 9 positions match TRBD1. Germline-derived CDR1 and CDR2 are MGHRA and YSYEKL. This CDR3 comprises 15 residues. V shed 0 bases, J shed 9 bases, and the junction held 5 bases outside the gene matches. In DNA, the CDR3 is TGCGCCAGCAGCCAAGATGGGACAGGGTCGAGGGAGCTGTTTTTT. Amino acids: CASSQDGTGSRELFF.

J is TRBJ2-1 and V is TRBV4-1, with D perhaps matching TRBD2 (5 bases). From germline, CDR1 is MGHRA and CDR2 YSYEKL. This CDR3 has 14 amino acids. Trimming left V 3 bases short and J 0 bases short, with 6 bases between. CDR3 amino acids: CASSHLASYNEQFF. In DNA form, the CDR3 reads TGCGCCAGCAGCCATCTAGCCTCCTACAATGAGCAGTTCTTC.

The V call is TRBV29-1, the J call TRBJ2-3, with 14 bases lining up with TRBD2. The CDR3 runs to 16 residues. Looked up from germline, CDR1 is SQVTM and CDR2 is ANQGSEA. V dropped 7 bases and J dropped 2; count of bases not matched to a gene: 8. In DNA form, the CDR3 reads TGCAGCGGACTAGCGGGGGGGAGTTTCGCCACAGATACGCAGTATTTT. Its protein product is CSGLAGGSFATDTQYF.

The V and J genes are TRBV29-1 and TRBJ1-2; maybe TRBD1 (5 bases). The CDR3 consists of 13 residues. Trimming shortened V by 6 bases and J by 6 bases, and 17 bases separated the two germline ends. Per germline, CDR1 SQVTM and CDR2 ANQGSEA. Written as DNA, the CDR3 is TGCAGCGTCGCGGGGGGACTTAGCAATGGCTACACCTTC. Its protein product is CSVAGGLSNGYTF. The variable domain in full, completed from reference TRBV29-1 and TRBJ1-2, reads SAVISQKPSRDICQRGTSLTIQCQVDSQVTMMFWYRQQPGQSLTLIATANQGSEATYESGFVIDKFPISRPNLTFSTLTVSNMSPEDSSIYLCSVAGGLSNGYTFGSGTRLTVV.

V is TRBV19 and J is TRBJ1-2; no reliable D call. This CDR3 spans 12 amino acids. Germline CDR1 LNHDA, CDR2 SQIVND (reference sequence). The V gene lost 9 bases and the J gene lost 2 bases, with 10 bases spanning the gap. The CDR3 DNA is TGTGCCAGCGCCCAGGTAAACTATGGCTACACCTTC. This sequence encodes CASAQVNYGYTF.

This chain connects TRBV9 to TRBJ1-3; no clear D gene. This CDR3 region has 16 residues. Per germline, CDR1 SGDLS and CDR2 YYNGEE. Trimming removed 4 bases from V and 2 bases from J, with 16 bases in between. The CDR3 loop reads CASSPSPGLAGNTIYF. The CDR3 DNA sequence: TGTGCCAGCAGCCCCTCTCCGGGTCTAGCTGGAAACACCATATATTTT.

J is TRBJ2-7 and V is TRBV27; 7 bases map to TRBD1. This CDR3 contains 14 residues. Germline V gives CDR1 MNHEY, CDR2 SMNVEV (reference sequence). Trimming removed 4 bases from V and 2 bases from J; junction bases left unmatched: 5. The CDR3 DNA sequence: TGTGCCAGCAGTTCCCGGGACAGAACCTACGAGCAGTACTTC. This translates into CASSSRDRTYEQYF.

This clone was seen a few times. The chain has TRBV27 and TRBJ1-5; D not certain. The CDR3 has 13 residues. Germline CDR1 MNHEY, CDR2 SMNVEV (reference sequence). The ends were cut back, 1 base at V and 7 bases at J, with 8 bases in the middle. The CDR3 coding sequence is TGTGCCAGCAGTTTATGGTTTTCGCAGCCCCAGCATTTT. It yields the protein CASSLWFSQPQHF.

This chain joins TRBV5-6 and TRBJ1-1, with TRBD1 matching over 9 bases. Germline trimming cut 4 bases from V and 4 bases from J; bases unmatched to any gene: 5. Germline V gene sequence: CDR1 SGHDT, CDR2 YYEEEE. This CDR3 has 14 residues. The CDR3 sequence is CASSPGQGITEAFF. CDR3 nucleotide sequence: TGTGCCAGCAGCCCAGGACAGGGGATCACTGAAGCTTTCTTT.

The V gene is TRBV13, the J gene TRBJ2-1; D uncertain. The ends were cut back, 0 bases at V and 2 bases at J, with 5 bases in the middle. The CDR3 totals 14 residues. Germline V gene lookup returns CDR1 PRHDT and CDR2 FYEKMQ (reference sequence). The CDR3 reads CASSLGKTYNEQFF. Written as DNA, the CDR3 is TGTGCCAGCAGCTTAGGTAAAACCTACAATGAGCAGTTCTTC.

This clone was detected only once. The V call is TRBV11-3, the J call TRBJ2-3; the D gene could be TRBD1 or TRBD2 (5 bases each). There are 15 residues in the CDR3. In germline, CDR1 is SGHNT, CDR2 YENEEA. V lost 5 bases, J lost 5 bases, and 17 bases lay in between. Written as DNA, the CDR3 is TGTGCCAGCAGCCCCCGGGACGAGGGCCTAGATACGCAGTATTTT. Encoded protein: CASSPRDEGLDTQYF.

This CDR3 reads CASSYYIRTGTDNSGANVLTF. The CDR3 nucleotides read TGCGCCAGCAGCTACTATATCAGGACAGGGACCGACAACTCTGGGGCCAACGTCCTGACTTTC. The chain employs TRBV5-1 and TRBJ2-6; 8 bases match TRBD1. V gave up 3 bases and J gave up 0 bases; unmatched junction bases: 17. CDR1 SGHRS and CDR2 YFSETQ come from the germline V gene. CDR3 length: 21 residues.

This clone has just one count. V usage is TRBV5-1 and J usage is TRBJ2-7, with D perhaps TRBD1 (6 bases). CDR1 and CDR2 from the germline V gene are SGHRS and YFSETQ. Trimming took off 1 base at V and 0 bases at J, with 11 bases between the two ends. The CDR3 has 15 amino acids. The CDR3 nucleotides are TGCGCCAGCAGCTTGAACCAGGGGCGCTCCTACGAGCAGTACTTC. This encodes CASSLNQGRSYEQYF.

The V and J genes are TRBV27 and TRBJ2-1; maybe TRBD2 (5 bases). This CDR3 spans 13 amino acids. Germline loops: CDR1 MNHEY, CDR2 SMNVEV (reference sequence). Trimming took off 3 bases at V and 7 bases at J, with 10 bases between the two ends. CDR3 DNA sequence: TGTGCCAGCAGTTTCGGGAATTTGAATGAGCAGTTCTTC. Encoded protein: CASSFGNLNEQFF.

Here the CDR3 reads CASSYVSSAGELFF. Here the CDR3 DNA reads TGTGCCAGCAGTTACGTCTCTAGCGCCGGGGAGCTGTTTTTT. The rearrangement joins TRBV6-6 to TRBJ2-2; a weak D match, TRBD2 (6 bases). Germline CDR1 MNHNY, CDR2 SVGAGI (reference sequence). This CDR3 spans 14 amino acids. V lost 2 bases and J 6 bases, leaving 10 bases between the germline ends.

CDR3 coding DNA: TGTGCCAGCAGCCAAAGGGGACCCCCGGGATCCATGAACACTGAAGCTTTCTTT. Residues: CASSQRGPPGSMNTEAFF. The chain has TRBV14 and TRBJ1-1; weak D call: TRBD1 (5 bases). CDR3 size: 18 residues. The V and J ends lost 2 bases and 0 bases respectively, with 19 bases between them. Germline CDR1 SGHDN, CDR2 FVKESK.

As DNA, the CDR3 is TGTGCCTGGAGTGCAGTAGGGGCGGCTTACAATGAGCAGTTCTTC. Protein: CAWSAVGAAYNEQFF. V gene TRBV30 combines with J gene TRBJ2-1, with D possibly being TRBD1 (5 bases). Trimming took off 1 base at V and 4 bases at J, with 14 bases between the two ends. Germline CDR1 is GTSNPN and CDR2 is SVGIG (reference sequence). This CDR3 spans 15 amino acids.

The chain has TRBV7-3 and TRBJ2-7; 9 bases fit TRBD2. V trimming: 5 bases; J trimming: 6 bases; junction bases outside the gene matches: 8. Germline V gene lookup returns CDR1 SGHTA and CDR2 FQGTGA. The CDR3 has 14 amino acids. This CDR3 reads CASSPSGALGEQYF. The CDR3 DNA sequence: TGTGCCAGCAGCCCTAGCGGGGCCCTAGGCGAGCAGTACTTC.